The clone carrying this TCR beta chain was seen a handful of times. Its cognate antigen is unknown. The data were obtained in a study of fetal regulatory T cell absence and autoimmunity. Across the study: Exocrine pancreas autoimmunity occurred in IPEX patients lacking clinical diabetes.

This was a survey-level run. Repertoires were generated with immunoSEQ multiplex PCR, while TCRdb's copy carries only in-frame clones and drops some. The repertoire holds 95,000 or so clones, around 72% seen once, with 2% in the top ten. Regarding the study as a whole: In IPEX, the enrichment was taken to support antigen-driven autoimmunity before birth. Some top pancreas TCR clones were over 95-fold enriched versus cord blood.

This CDR3 contains 15 residues. The sequenced material came from pancreas tissue. V and J are TRBV21-1 and TRBJ2-3; no DNA check was done on the table's D call, TRBD2. TRBV21-1 is designated a pseudogene. The receptor comes from a male donor with IPEX syndrome. CDR3 sequence (DNA): TGTGCCAGCAGCAAACTTAGCGGGAGCACAGATACGCAGTATTTT. Translating it yields CASSKLSGSTDTQYF.